This TCR beta chain comes out of a study of identical twins. In its sample, this clonotype was seen a few times. The antigen is not known. Study-wide findings and caveats: These conclusions were based on statistical analysis (cross-sectional, not following the same donors). Twins' surplus sharing was weaker for beta out-of-frame sequences.

The CDR3 loop spans 16 amino acids. The V and J ends lost 3 bases and 3 bases, in that order; junction bases with no gene match: 9. Per germline, CDR1 SGHRS and CDR2 YFSETQ. Only healthy Caucasians were included as donors. Template switching added a universal primer site; cDNA carried unique molecular identifiers. TCRdb re-analysed the 5' RACE reads in MiXCR, keeping a single row per CDR3 protein. Among about 890,000 distinct CDR3 sequences listed, more than 9% were seen once. The data were also submitted as part of a second study, on yellow fever vaccine responses in identical twins.

The chain links TRBV5-1 to TRBJ2-1; 7 bases agree with TRBD2. This clonotype was obtained from a woman between 18 and 29 years old in good health. The sample taken for sequencing was PBMCs. This CDR3 is CASSSFLRGSYNEQFF. The CDR3 nucleotides read TGCGCCAGCAGCTCCTTCCTGCGCGGGAGCTACAATGAGCAGTTCTTC.